This is a list of T cell receptor beta chains from one sample in a study of T cell responses to AZD1222 COVID-19 vaccine. Sequencing used immunoSEQ multiplex PCR; TCRdb keeps in-frame clones, though not all of them. The data show more than 75,000 clones, roughly 90% seen once. The input for sequencing was peripheral blood, taken on day 0 of AZD1222 vaccination. The receptors stem from an adult in good health. The CDR3 runs from the conserved cysteine through the conserved F or W. D genes are given only for firm matches. Clone size is not always given. Where it is, it says once, few, many or a class for expanded clones.

CDR3 | J | size | D | V
CSVETLGGAQGQPQHF | TRBJ1-5 | . | . | TRBV29-1
CASSRTGGGYTF | TRBJ1-2 | . | . | TRBV6-2/TRBV6-3
CAWRTGTSGFPEQYF | TRBJ2-7 | . | TRBD2 | TRBV30
CAGTSTGDNYGYTF | TRBJ1-2 | . | . | TRBV30
CASRIPGTDTQYF | TRBJ2-3 | . | . | TRBV27
CASSVTGFTEAFF | TRBJ1-1 | . | . | TRBV7-2
CASSPDPGAEAFF | TRBJ1-1 | few | . | TRBV4-1
CASSSQGLAGGTYNEQFF | TRBJ2-1 | . | TRBD2 | TRBV7-3
CASSQVGAFEEVEGETQYF | TRBJ2-5 | once | . | TRBV14
CASRTQGSYEQYF | TRBJ2-7 | . | . | TRBV27
CSARASNTGELFF | TRBJ2-2 | . | . | TRBV29-1
CASSPYRTVANQPQHF | TRBJ1-5 | . | . | TRBV28